This entry features one T cell receptor beta chain sequence. As yet, its antigen is unknown. The data belong to a study of cytomegalovirus exposure and HLA in healthy donors. The PCR contained 60 Vbeta and 13 Jbeta primers. Assay: immunoSEQ multiplex PCR; the TCRdb copy retains only in-frame clones and omits some. The sample has over 80,000 clones; just under 80% are singletons. Points from the study as a whole: An analysis was carried out later, and it reportedly showed fewer N-insertions in an Asian-associated ancestry cluster than the approximately 700-donor mean. An apparent linkage of common viral pathogens to several of the most significant clusters emerged in a later analysis.

The CDR3 contains 17 residues. Per germline, CDR1 SGHRS and CDR2 YFSETQ. Unmatched junction bases numbered 11, after V lost 3 bases and J lost 0 bases. This receptor was obtained from a woman in her 40s in good health and CMV-seronegative. The sequencing input was PBMCs. The chain employs TRBV5-1 and TRBJ1-2; 7 bases agree with TRBD1. CDR3: CASSYTTGTAPNYGYTF. The CDR3 DNA follows: TGCGCCAGCAGCTATACTACCGGGACAGCTCCTAACTATGGCTACACCTTC.